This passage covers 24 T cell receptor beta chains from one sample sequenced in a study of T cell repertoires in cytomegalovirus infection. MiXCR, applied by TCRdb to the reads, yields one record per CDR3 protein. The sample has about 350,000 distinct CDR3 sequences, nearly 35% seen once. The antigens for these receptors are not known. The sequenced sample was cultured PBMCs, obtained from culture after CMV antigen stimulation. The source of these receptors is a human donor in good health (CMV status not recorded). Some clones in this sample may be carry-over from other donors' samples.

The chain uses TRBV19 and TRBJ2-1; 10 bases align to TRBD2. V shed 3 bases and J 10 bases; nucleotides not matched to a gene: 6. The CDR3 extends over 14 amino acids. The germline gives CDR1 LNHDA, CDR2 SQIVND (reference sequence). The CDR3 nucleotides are TGTGCCAGTAGTATGCAGCGGGAGGGCAGAGAGCAGTTCTTC. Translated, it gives CASSMQREGREQFF.

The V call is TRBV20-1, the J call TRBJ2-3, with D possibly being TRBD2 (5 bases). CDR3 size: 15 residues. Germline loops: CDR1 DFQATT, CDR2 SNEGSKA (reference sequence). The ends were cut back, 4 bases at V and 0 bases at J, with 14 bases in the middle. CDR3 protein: CSATWTPVSTDTQYF. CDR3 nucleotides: TGCAGTGCTACCTGGACTCCCGTTAGCACAGATACGCAGTATTTT.

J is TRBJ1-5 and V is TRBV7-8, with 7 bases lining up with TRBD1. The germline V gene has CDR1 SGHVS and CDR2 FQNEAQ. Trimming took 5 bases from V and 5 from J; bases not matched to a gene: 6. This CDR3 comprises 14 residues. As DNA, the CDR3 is TGTGCCAGCAGCCCCACAGGGGTGGATCAGCCCCAGCATTTT. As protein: CASSPTGVDQPQHF.

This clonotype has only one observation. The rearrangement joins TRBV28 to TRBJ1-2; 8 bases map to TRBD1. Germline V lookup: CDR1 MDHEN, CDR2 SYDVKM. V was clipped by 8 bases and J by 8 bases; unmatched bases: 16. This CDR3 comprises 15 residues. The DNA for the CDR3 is TGTGCCAGCTCTTTTATGTTGAGCGGGACAGGCGGCTACACCTTC. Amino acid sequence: CASSFMLSGTGGYTF.

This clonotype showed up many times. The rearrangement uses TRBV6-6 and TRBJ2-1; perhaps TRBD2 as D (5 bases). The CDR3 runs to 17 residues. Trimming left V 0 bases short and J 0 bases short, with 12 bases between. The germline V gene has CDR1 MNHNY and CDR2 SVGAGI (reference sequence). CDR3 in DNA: TGTGCCAGCAGTTACTCTTGGCGGGTAAGCTCCTACAATGAGCAGTTCTTC. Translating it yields CASSYSWRVSSYNEQFF.

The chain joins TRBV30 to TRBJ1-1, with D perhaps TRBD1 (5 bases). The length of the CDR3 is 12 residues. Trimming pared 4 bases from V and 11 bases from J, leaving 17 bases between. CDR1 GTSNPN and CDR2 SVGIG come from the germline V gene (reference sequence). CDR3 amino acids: CAWTQRGREAFF. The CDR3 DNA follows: TGTGCCTGGACCCAAAGGGGCAGGGAGGCTTTCTTT.

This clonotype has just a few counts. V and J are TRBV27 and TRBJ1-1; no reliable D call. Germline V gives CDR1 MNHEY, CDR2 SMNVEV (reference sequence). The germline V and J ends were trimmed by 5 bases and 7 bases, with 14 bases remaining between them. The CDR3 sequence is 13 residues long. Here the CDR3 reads CASSRKVTYEAFF. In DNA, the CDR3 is TGTGCCAGCAGTCGGAAGGTCACCTATGAAGCTTTCTTT.

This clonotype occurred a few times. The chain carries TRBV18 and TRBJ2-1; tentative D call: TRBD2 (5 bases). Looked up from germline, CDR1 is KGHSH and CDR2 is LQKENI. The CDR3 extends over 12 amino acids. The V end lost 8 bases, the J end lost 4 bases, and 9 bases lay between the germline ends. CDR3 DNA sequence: TGTGCCAGCGCACGGGATTACAATGAGCAGTTCTTC. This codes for CASARDYNEQFF.

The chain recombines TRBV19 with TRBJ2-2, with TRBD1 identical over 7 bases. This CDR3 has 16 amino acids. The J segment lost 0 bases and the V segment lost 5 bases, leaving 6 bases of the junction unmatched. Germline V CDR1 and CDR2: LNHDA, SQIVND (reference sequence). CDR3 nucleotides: TGTGCCAGTAGTCACCGGACAGGTGCGAACACCGGGGAGCTGTTTTTT. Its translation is CASSHRTGANTGELFF.

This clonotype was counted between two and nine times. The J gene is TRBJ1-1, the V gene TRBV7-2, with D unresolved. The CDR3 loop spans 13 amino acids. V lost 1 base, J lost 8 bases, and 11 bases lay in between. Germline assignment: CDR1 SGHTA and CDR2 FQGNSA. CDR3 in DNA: TGTGCCAGCAGCTTAGTCGTATCTCCCGAAGCTTTCTTT. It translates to CASSLVVSPEAFF.

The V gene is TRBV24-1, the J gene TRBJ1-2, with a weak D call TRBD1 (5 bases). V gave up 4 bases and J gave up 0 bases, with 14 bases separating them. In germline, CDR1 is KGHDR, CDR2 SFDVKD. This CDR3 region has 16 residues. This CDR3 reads CATSEAGTQANYGYTF. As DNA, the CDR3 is TGTGCCACCAGTGAAGCCGGGACCCAAGCTAACTATGGCTACACCTTC.

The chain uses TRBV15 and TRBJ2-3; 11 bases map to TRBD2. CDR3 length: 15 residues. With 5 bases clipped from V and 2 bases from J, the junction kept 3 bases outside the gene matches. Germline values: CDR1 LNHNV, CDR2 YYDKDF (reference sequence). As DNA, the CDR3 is TGTGCCACCAGCCTAGCGGGAGGTTCCACAGATACGCAGTATTTT. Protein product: CATSLAGGSTDTQYF.

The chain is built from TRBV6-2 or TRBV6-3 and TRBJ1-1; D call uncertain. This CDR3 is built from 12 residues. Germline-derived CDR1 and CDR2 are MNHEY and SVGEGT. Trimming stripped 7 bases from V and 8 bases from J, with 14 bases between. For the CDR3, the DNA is TGTGCCAGCACCAACCCAAGTGGGGAAGCTTTCTTT. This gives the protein CASTNPSGEAFF.

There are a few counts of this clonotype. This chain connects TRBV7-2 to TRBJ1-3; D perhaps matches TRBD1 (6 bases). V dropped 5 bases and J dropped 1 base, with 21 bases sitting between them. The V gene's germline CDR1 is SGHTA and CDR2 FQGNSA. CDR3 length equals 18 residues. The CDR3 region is CASSRYIQTGGSGNTIYF. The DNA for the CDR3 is TGTGCCAGCAGCCGGTACATCCAGACAGGAGGGTCTGGAAACACCATATATTTT. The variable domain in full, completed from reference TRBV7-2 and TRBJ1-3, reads GAGVSQSPSNKVTEKGKDVELRCDPISGHTALYWYRQSLGQGLEFLIYFQGNSAPDKSGLPSDRFSAERTGGSVSTLTIQRTQQEDSAVYLCASSRYIQTGGSGNTIYFGEGSWLTVV.

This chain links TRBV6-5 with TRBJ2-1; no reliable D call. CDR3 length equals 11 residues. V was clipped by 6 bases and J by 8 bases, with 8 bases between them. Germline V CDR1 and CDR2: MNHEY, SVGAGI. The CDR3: CASSANYEQFF. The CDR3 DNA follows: TGTGCCAGCAGCGCCAACTATGAGCAGTTCTTC.

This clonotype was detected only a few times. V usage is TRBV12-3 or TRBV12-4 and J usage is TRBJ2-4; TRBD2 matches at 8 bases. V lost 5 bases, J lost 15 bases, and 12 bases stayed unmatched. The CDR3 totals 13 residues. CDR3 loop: CASSKSGTRRRYF. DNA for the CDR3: TGTGCCAGCAGTAAGTCCGGGACTAGGAGGCGGTACTTC.

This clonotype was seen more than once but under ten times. CDR3 nucleotides: TGTGCCAGCCGCCTTTTGCGGACTAGCGGGAGCGGCTCCTACAATGAGCAGTTCTTC. This sequence encodes CASRLLRTSGSGSYNEQFF. This sequence joins TRBV7-8 and TRBJ2-1, with 13 bases fitting TRBD2. Germline V CDR1 and CDR2: SGHVS, FQNEAQ. J lost 0 bases, V lost 8 bases, and 13 bases had no gene match. CDR3 length: 19 residues.

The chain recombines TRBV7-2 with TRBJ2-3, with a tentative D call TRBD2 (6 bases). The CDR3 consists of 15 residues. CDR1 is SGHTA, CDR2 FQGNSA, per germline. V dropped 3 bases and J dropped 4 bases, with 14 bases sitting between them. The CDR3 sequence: CASSFSVGSADTQYF. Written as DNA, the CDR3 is TGTGCCAGCAGCTTCTCCGTCGGGAGCGCAGATACGCAGTATTTT.

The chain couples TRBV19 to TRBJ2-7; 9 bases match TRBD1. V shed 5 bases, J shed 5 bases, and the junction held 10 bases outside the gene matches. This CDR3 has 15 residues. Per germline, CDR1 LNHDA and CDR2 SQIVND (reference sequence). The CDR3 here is CASSSDRGSVDEQYF. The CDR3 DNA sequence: TGTGCCAGTAGTTCCGACAGGGGGAGCGTGGACGAGCAGTACTTC.

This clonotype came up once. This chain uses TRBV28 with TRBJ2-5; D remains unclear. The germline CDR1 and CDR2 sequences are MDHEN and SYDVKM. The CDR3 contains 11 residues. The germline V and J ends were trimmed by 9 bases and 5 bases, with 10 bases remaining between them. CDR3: CASGSLETQYF. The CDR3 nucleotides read TGTGCCAGTGGATCGTTGGAGACCCAGTACTTC.

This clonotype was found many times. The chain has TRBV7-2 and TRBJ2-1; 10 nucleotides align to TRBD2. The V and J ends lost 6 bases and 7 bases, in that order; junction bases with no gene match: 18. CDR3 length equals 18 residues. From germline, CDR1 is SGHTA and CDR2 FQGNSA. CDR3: CASRNYPSPSGRGNEQFF. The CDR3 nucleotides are TGTGCCAGCAGAAATTACCCTTCGCCTAGCGGGAGAGGTAATGAGCAGTTCTTC.

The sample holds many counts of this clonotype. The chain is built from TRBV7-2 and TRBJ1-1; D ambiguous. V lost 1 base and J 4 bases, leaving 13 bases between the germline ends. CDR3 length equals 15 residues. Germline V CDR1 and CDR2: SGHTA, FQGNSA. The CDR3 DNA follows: TGTGCCAGCAGCTTAGTAACCCAGACGGCCACTGAAGCTTTCTTT. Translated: CASSLVTQTATEAFF.

CDR3 amino acids: CASSPLWYSNQPQHF. The CDR3 DNA is TGTGCCAGCAGTCCCTTGTGGTATAGCAATCAGCCCCAGCATTTT. The gene calls are TRBV6-2 or TRBV6-3 and TRBJ1-5; D is unresolved. Germline V gene data show CDR1 as MNHEY and CDR2 as SVGEGT. Trimming took off 5 bases at V and 0 bases at J, with 11 bases between the two ends. The CDR3 has 15 residues.

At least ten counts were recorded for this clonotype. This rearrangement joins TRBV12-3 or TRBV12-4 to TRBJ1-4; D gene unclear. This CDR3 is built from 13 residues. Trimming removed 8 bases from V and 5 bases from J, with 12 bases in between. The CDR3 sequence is CASSGSRNEKLFF. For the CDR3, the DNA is TGTGCCAGCTCGGGCAGTAGGAATGAAAAACTGTTTTTT.